This T cell receptor beta chain came from a study of cytomegalovirus exposure and HLA in healthy donors. Study results and caveats: Later examination showed HLA-associated TCR beta chains had greater clonal expansion than equally common others. For presence/absence analyses, sequencing depth was assumed to be roughly uniform across donors. The dataset shows that most TCR sequences were rare, while some public TCRs occurred in many donors.

To note about this clone: Its matching antigen is unknown.

PCR amplification relied on 60 Vbeta primers (plus 13 Jbeta primers). Repertoires were generated with immunoSEQ multiplex PCR, while TCRdb's copy carries only in-frame clones and drops some. In the table there are 140,000 or so clones, approximately 78% of which are singletons. The CDR3 contains 15 residues. The trim removed 7 bases at V and 6 bases at J, leaving 10 bases unmatched. Germline V gene lookup returns CDR1 MNHEY and CDR2 SVGAGI. The chain is built from TRBV6-5 and TRBJ2-3; TRBD2 aligns across 10 bases. Sequences were obtained from PBMCs. The TCR comes from a woman aged 18-30 years in good health and CMV-seropositive. The CDR3 region has the DNA TGTGCCAGCAAGGGGCAAGCGGGGGGGCCTGATACGCAGTATTTT. This translates into CASKGQAGGPDTQYF.